The 14 T cell receptor beta chains below were found in one sample sequenced in a study of blood T cell repertoires in COVID-19. TCRdb's copy holds only in-frame clones and misses some; the assay was immunoSEQ multiplex PCR. This table holds about 290,000 clones, 86% found once. Sample: peripheral blood. Receptors were obtained from a woman aged 25 to 45 with active or convalescent COVID-19.

The gene calls are TRBV6-4 and TRBJ2-1; 7 bases map to TRBD1. Germline V gene lookup returns CDR1 MRHNA and CDR2 SNTAGT. The CDR3 runs 13 residues. The V and J ends lost 3 bases and 6 bases, in that order; junction bases with no gene match: 2. The CDR3 is CASSEHRGNEQFF. CDR3 nucleotides: TGTGCCAGCAGTGAACACAGGGGCAATGAGCAGTTCTTC.

Comments on this clone: Different DNA sequences within this sample yield the same CDR3. This chain links TRBV7-9 with TRBJ2-1, with 10 bases that match TRBD2. J was trimmed by 1 base and V by 2 bases; bases with no gene match: 2. The CDR3 loop spans 16 amino acids. Per germline, CDR1 SEHNR and CDR2 FQNEAQ (reference sequence). The CDR3, as DNA: TGTGCCAGCAGCTTATCACTAGCGGGGTCCTACAATGAGCAGTTCTTC. Amino acid sequence: CASSLSLAGSYNEQFF.

This clone was detected once. V usage is TRBV30 and J usage is TRBJ1-1; 9 nucleotides line up with TRBD1. The CDR3 runs 13 residues. Germline CDR1 GTSNPN, CDR2 SVGIG (reference sequence). Trimming removed 4 bases from V and 5 bases from J; junction bases left unmatched: 5. As DNA, the CDR3 is TGTGCCTGGATGGGACAGGGCGGGACTGAAGCTTTCTTT. It encodes CAWMGQGGTEAFF.

The chain has TRBV24-1 and TRBJ1-2, with a weak D call TRBD1 (6 bases). V was cut by 3 bases and J by 3 bases, with 13 bases left in between. CDR3 length equals 15 residues. The germline gives CDR1 KGHDR, CDR2 SFDVKD. CDR3 in amino acids: CATSDQGTSDYGYTF. DNA of the CDR3: TGTGCCACCAGTGATCAAGGGACATCCGACTATGGCTACACCTTC.

The J gene is TRBJ1-1, the V gene TRBV4-3; no definite D call. The CDR3 is made up of 13 amino acids. CDR1 and CDR2 from the germline V gene are LGHNA and YSLEER. V lost 0 bases, J lost 5 bases, and 7 bases lay in between. The CDR3 loop reads CASSQERITEAFF. The CDR3 DNA sequence: TGCGCCAGCAGCCAAGAGCGCATTACTGAAGCTTTCTTT.

In DNA, the CDR3 is TGTGCCATCCGACAGGGTCGGACTGAAGCTTTCTTT. Its protein product is CAIRQGRTEAFF. The chain has TRBV10-3 and TRBJ1-1; 7 nucleotides line up with TRBD1. This CDR3 has 12 residues. V lost 8 bases, J lost 5 bases, and 5 bases stayed unmatched. From germline, CDR1 is ENHRY and CDR2 SYGVKD.

The rearrangement links TRBV5-1 to TRBJ2-1, with TRBD2 identical over 15 bases. The CDR3 length is 15 residues. J was trimmed by 9 bases and V by 4 bases; bases with no gene match: 5. Germline loops: CDR1 SGHRS, CDR2 YFSETQ. CDR3 bases: TGCGCCAGCAGCACCCGGACTAGCGGGGGGGCTGAGCAGTTCTTC. The encoded protein is CASSTRTSGGAEQFF. The full variable domain, with the rest looked up from reference TRBV5-1 and TRBJ2-1, is KAGVTQTPRYLIKTRGQQVTLSCSPISGHRSVSWYQQTPGQGLQFLFEYFSETQRNKGNFPGRFSGRQFSNSRSEMNVSTLELGDSALYLCASSTRTSGGAEQFFGPGTRLTVL.

The CDR3 coding sequence is TGTGCCAGCAGCCCAGGGGCAGATACGCAGTATTTT. Translated, it gives CASSPGADTQYF. This chain joins TRBV7-8 and TRBJ2-3; a weak D match, TRBD1 (6 bases). This CDR3 region has 12 residues. CDR1 is SGHVS and CDR2 is FQNEAQ in the germline V gene. Deletions cut 5 bases from V and 4 bases from J, with 7 bases between.

The gene calls are TRBV7-2 and TRBJ1-2; TRBD1 agrees at 10 bases. J lost 5 bases, V lost 2 bases, and 11 bases had no gene match. Germline CDR1 is SGHTA and CDR2 is FQGNSA. CDR3 length equals 17 residues. In DNA, the CDR3 is TGTGCCAGCAGCTTACAATTCTTAGGGGACAGGGGTTATGGCTACACCTTC. This sequence encodes CASSLQFLGDRGYGYTF.

In DNA form, the CDR3 reads TGTGCCAGTAGAACAGGTGGCGGCACTGAAGCTTTCTTT. This codes for CASRTGGGTEAFF. The V and J genes are TRBV19 and TRBJ1-1; tentative D call: TRBD1 (5 bases). The V gene's germline CDR1 is LNHDA and CDR2 SQIVND (reference sequence). The CDR3 has 13 amino acids. V lost 6 bases and J lost 4, with 12 bases in between.

The V gene is TRBV6-2 or TRBV6-3, the J gene TRBJ2-3; TRBD2 agrees at 10 bases. CDR1 is MNHEY and CDR2 is SVGEGT in the germline V gene. J gave up 6 bases and V 6 bases, and 9 bases lay outside the gene matches. This CDR3 has 15 amino acids. The DNA of the CDR3 is TGTGCCAGCAGCCCTCGAGCGGGGGGGTGGGATACGCAGTATTTT. Amino acids: CASSPRAGGWDTQYF.

This clone occurred a few times. This chain uses TRBV4-3 with TRBJ1-6; D uncertain. Trimming removed 0 bases from V and 9 bases from J, with 9 bases in between. Per the germline V gene, CDR1 is LGHNA and CDR2 is YSLEER. The CDR3 is 14 residues long. CDR3 sequence (DNA): TGCGCCAGCAGCCAAGATCTCCAGCGTTCACCCCTCCACTTT. Protein product: CASSQDLQRSPLHF.

The chain combines TRBV6-5 with TRBJ1-1, with D unresolved. The V gene's germline CDR1 is MNHEY and CDR2 SVGAGI. The length of the CDR3 is 13 residues. Trimming stripped 0 bases from V and 2 bases from J, with 4 bases between. As DNA, the CDR3 is TGTGCCAGCAGTTACTCCGTTAACACTGAAGCTTTCTTT. Translation: CASSYSVNTEAFF.

The V and J genes are TRBV6-5 and TRBJ2-7; D uncertain. The CDR3 contains 13 residues. The V gene's germline CDR1 is MNHEY and CDR2 SVGAGI. Between the trimmed V and J ends, which lost 7 bases and 8 bases, there was a span of 18 bases. The CDR3 bases are TGTGCCAGCACGTCCGCAGACTTCGGTCAGCAGTACTTC. As protein: CASTSADFGQQYF.